These T cell receptor beta chains were read from a single sample in a study. TCRdb redid the calling of the 5' RACE reads with MiXCR, one entry per CDR3 protein. The sample has approximately 58,000 distinct CDR3 sequences, 26% seen once. The specimen was tumor-infiltrating Tregs sorted from the breast tumor. These receptors were obtained from a female donor with breast cancer. Each CDR3 is given with its conserved first and last residue. Each record gives: clone size, V gene, D gene, J gene, CDR3 protein, CDR3 DNA. D genes are given only for firm matches. Expanded clones get a size class; other rows say once, few or many, or leave the size out.

clone size: few; V gene: TRBV7-3; D gene: NA; J gene: TRBJ1-2; CDR3 protein: CASSPPGGAGRDGYTF; CDR3 DNA: TGTGCCAGCAGCCCACCCGGGGGGGCGGGACGTGATGGCTACACCTTC
clone size: many; V gene: TRBV29-1; D gene: NA; J gene: TRBJ1-2; CDR3 protein: CSAAGGPGYGYTF; CDR3 DNA: TGCAGCGCAGCCGGGGGCCCGGGCTATGGCTACACCTTC
clone size: many; V gene: TRBV7-2; D gene: NA; J gene: TRBJ2-6; CDR3 protein: CASRTSSGANVLTF; CDR3 DNA: TGTGCCAGTAGAACTAGCTCTGGGGCCAACGTCCTGACTTTC
clone size: NA; V gene: TRBV9; D gene: TRBD1; J gene: TRBJ2-7; CDR3 protein: CASSVERTGGYEQYF; CDR3 DNA: TGTGCCAGCAGCGTAGAAAGGACAGGGGGATACGAGCAGTACTTC
clone size: many; V gene: TRBV5-1; D gene: NA; J gene: TRBJ2-6; CDR3 protein: CASTSGGANVLTF; CDR3 DNA: TGCGCCAGCACAAGTGGTGGGGCCAACGTCCTGACTTTC
clone size: many; V gene: TRBV9; D gene: NA; J gene: TRBJ2-1; CDR3 protein: CASSFPPQNEQFF; CDR3 DNA: TGTGCCAGCAGCTTCCCTCCTCAGAATGAGCAGTTCTTC
clone size: NA; V gene: TRBV11-2; D gene: NA; J gene: TRBJ2-7; CDR3 protein: CASSLNSYEQYF; CDR3 DNA: TGTGCCAGCAGCTTAAACAGCTACGAGCAGTACTTC
clone size: NA; V gene: TRBV7-9; D gene: NA; J gene: TRBJ2-5; CDR3 protein: CASTWSQTQYF; CDR3 DNA: TGTGCCAGCACCTGGAGTCAGACCCAGTACTTC
clone size: NA; V gene: TRBV5-1; D gene: TRBD1; J gene: TRBJ1-2; CDR3 protein: CASSGGQVFAGYTF; CDR3 DNA: TGCGCCAGCAGCGGGGGACAGGTTTTTGCGGGCTACACCTTC
clone size: NA; V gene: TRBV30; D gene: TRBD1; J gene: TRBJ2-2; CDR3 protein: CAWSPPGQGSGELFF; CDR3 DNA: TGTGCCTGGAGTCCACCGGGACAGGGGAGCGGGGAGCTGTTTTTT
clone size: NA; V gene: TRBV2; D gene: TRBD1; J gene: TRBJ2-3; CDR3 protein: CASRNNRGSTDTQYF; CDR3 DNA: TGTGCCAGCAGAAACAACAGGGGGAGTACAGATACGCAGTATTTT
clone size: NA; V gene: TRBV5-1; D gene: NA; J gene: TRBJ2-1; CDR3 protein: CASSQEGRSNEQFF; CDR3 DNA: TGCGCCAGCAGCCAGGAGGGGCGCAGCAATGAGCAGTTCTTC
clone size: few; V gene: TRBV12-3/TRBV12-4; D gene: NA; J gene: TRBJ1-4; CDR3 protein: CASSLQSGNEKLFF; CDR3 DNA: TGTGCCAGCAGTTTACAGTCCGGGAATGAAAAACTGTTTTTT
clone size: many; V gene: TRBV5-1; D gene: NA; J gene: TRBJ2-1; CDR3 protein: CASSLHSARESEQFF; CDR3 DNA: TGCGCCAGCAGCTTACACAGCGCCAGGGAGTCTGAGCAGTTCTTC
clone size: once; V gene: TRBV2; D gene: NA; J gene: TRBJ2-5; CDR3 protein: CASKQLGGETQYF; CDR3 DNA: TGTGCCAGCAAACAACTAGGAGGGGAGACCCAGTACTTC
clone size: many; V gene: TRBV7-8; D gene: TRBD2; J gene: TRBJ2-1; CDR3 protein: CASSLRGLGNNEQFF; CDR3 DNA: TGTGCCAGCAGCTTAAGGGGACTAGGGAACAATGAGCAGTTCTTC
clone size: few; V gene: TRBV5-6; D gene: NA; J gene: TRBJ1-5; CDR3 protein: CASSSLTEPQLNQPQHF; CDR3 DNA: TGTGCCAGCAGCTCCCTAACTGAACCACAGCTTAATCAGCCCCAGCATTTT
clone size: NA; V gene: TRBV3-1; D gene: TRBD2; J gene: TRBJ2-1; CDR3 protein: CASSQLAGAGNEQFF; CDR3 DNA: TGTGCCAGCAGCCAACTAGCGGGAGCCGGTAATGAGCAGTTCTTC
clone size: many; V gene: TRBV7-8; D gene: NA; J gene: TRBJ2-7; CDR3 protein: CASSPGGQGYQPYEQYF; CDR3 DNA: TGTGCCAGCAGCCCAGGGGGGCAGGGATATCAACCCTACGAGCAGTACTTC
clone size: NA; V gene: TRBV4-1; D gene: NA; J gene: TRBJ2-7; CDR3 protein: CASSQDHGTFYEQYF; CDR3 DNA: TGCGCCAGCAGCCAAGATCACGGAACCTTCTACGAGCAGTACTTC
clone size: few; V gene: TRBV7-9; D gene: NA; J gene: TRBJ2-7; CDR3 protein: CASSSQAGLGQYF; CDR3 DNA: TGTGCCAGCAGCTCCCAGGCGGGGTTGGGGCAGTACTTC
clone size: many; V gene: TRBV4-1; D gene: NA; J gene: TRBJ1-2; CDR3 protein: CASSQGDLAYGYTF; CDR3 DNA: TGCGCCAGCAGCCAAGGGGACCTGGCCTATGGCTACACCTTC
clone size: NA; V gene: TRBV9; D gene: NA; J gene: TRBJ1-3; CDR3 protein: CASSPTGRNTIYF; CDR3 DNA: TGTGCCAGCAGCCCCACAGGCAGAAACACCATATATTTT